This TCR beta chain was obtained from a study of blood T cell repertoires in COVID-19. Study-wide background: Spain, Italy and the United States supplied samples that represented acute and convalescent COVID-19.

V was trimmed by 10 bases and J by 10 bases, leaving 19 bases between them. This CDR3 region has 12 residues. Looked up from germline, CDR1 is SGHAT and CDR2 is FQNNGV. TCRdb's table, derived via immunoSEQ multiplex PCR, lists solely in-frame clones and lacks some. In the table there are 200,000 to 250,000 clones, more than 65% of which are singletons. The sequence derives from a man aged 50-60 years with active or convalescent COVID-19. The sample consisted of peripheral blood. This rearrangement joins TRBV11-2 to TRBJ1-2; D gene uncertain. CDR3 loop: CATTSREGSYTF. DNA of the CDR3: TGTGCCACCACGTCCCGGGAGGGATCCTACACCTTC.